This paragraph reports one T cell receptor (beta chain). TCRdb's copy holds only in-frame clones and misses some; the assay was immunoSEQ multiplex PCR. The sample contains 700,000 to 950,000 clones, about 96% of which appear only once. The sample originates from a study of shared clonotypes between healthy human individuals. As defined, naive CD8 cells were CD45RO-negative and positively selected for CCR7, with terminally differentiated effector memory CD45RA+ cells excluded. The CDR3 has 13 amino acids. CDR1 MNHEY and CDR2 SMNVEV come from the germline V gene (reference sequence). Trimming pared 4 bases from V and 3 bases from J, leaving 10 bases between.

Sequencing was performed on naive CD8+ T cells sorted from blood. The TCR comes from a man aged 25 to 45 in good health. The V gene is TRBV27, the J gene TRBJ2-7; tentative D call: TRBD1 (6 bases). CDR3 region: CASSYRENYEQYF. Here the CDR3 DNA reads TGTGCCAGCAGTTACAGGGAGAACTACGAGCAGTACTTC.